This TCR beta chain was identified in a study of cytomegalovirus exposure and HLA in healthy donors. Study as a whole: Of the donors genotyped, several hundred in all, 80% to 85% fell in the Caucasian-associated ancestry cluster.

Notes on the study in general: As was reported, the classifier diagnosed cytomegalovirus status with high specificity and sensitivity. After further analysis at a later stage, roughly 16,000 TCR beta sequences were associated with HLA alleles at 0.05 false discovery rate.

Worth noting for this clone: Its specificity is unknown.

Vbeta (60) and Jbeta (13) primers were used in the PCR. TCRdb's copy holds only in-frame clones and misses some; the assay was immunoSEQ multiplex PCR. The sample lists approximately 88,000 clones, about three quarters occurring once. This CDR3 contains 14 residues. Per the germline V gene, CDR1 is ENHRY and CDR2 is SYGVKD. V lost 6 bases, J lost 1 base, and 5 bases stayed unmatched. Source material: PBMCs. The gene calls are TRBV10-3 and TRBJ1-1, with 7 bases fitting TRBD1. This TCR was recovered from a man under 40 in good health and CMV-seropositive. The chain's CDR3 is CAISPGQRNTEAFF. The CDR3 DNA reads as TGTGCCATCAGCCCGGGACAGAGGAACACTGAAGCTTTCTTT.